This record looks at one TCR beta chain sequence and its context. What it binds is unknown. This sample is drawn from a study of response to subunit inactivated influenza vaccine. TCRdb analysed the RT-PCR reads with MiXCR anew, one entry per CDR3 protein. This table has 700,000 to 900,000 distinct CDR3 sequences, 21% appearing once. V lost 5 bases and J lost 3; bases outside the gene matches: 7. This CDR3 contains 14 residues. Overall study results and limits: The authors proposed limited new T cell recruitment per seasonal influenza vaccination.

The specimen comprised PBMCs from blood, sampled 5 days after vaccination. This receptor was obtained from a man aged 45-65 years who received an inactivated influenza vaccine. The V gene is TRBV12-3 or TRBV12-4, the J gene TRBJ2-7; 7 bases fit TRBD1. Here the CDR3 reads CASSRTGAYYEQYF. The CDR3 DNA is TGTGCCAGCAGTCGGACAGGAGCCTACTACGAGCAGTACTTC.